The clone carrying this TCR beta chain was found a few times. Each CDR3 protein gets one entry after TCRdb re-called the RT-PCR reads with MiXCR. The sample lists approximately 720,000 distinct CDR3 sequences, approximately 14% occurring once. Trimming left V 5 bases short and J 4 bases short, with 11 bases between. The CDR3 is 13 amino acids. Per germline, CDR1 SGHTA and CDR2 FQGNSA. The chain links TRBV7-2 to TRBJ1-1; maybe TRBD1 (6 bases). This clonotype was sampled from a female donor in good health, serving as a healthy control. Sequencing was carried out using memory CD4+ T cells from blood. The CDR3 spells CASSVVRGTEAFF. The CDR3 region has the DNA TGTGCCAGCAGCGTCGTCAGGGGCACTGAAGCTTTCTTT.